The 7 T cell receptor beta chains in this list originate from one sample, sequenced in a study of T cell responses to AZD1222 COVID-19 vaccine. Only in-frame clones appear in the TCRdb table, and some are missing; sequencing was by immunoSEQ multiplex PCR. In the table there are around 250,000 clones, approximately 95% of which are singletons. The sample consisted of peripheral blood, taken on day 0 of AZD1222 vaccination. The source is an adult in good health.

This chain uses TRBV7-2 with TRBJ1-1, with no clear D. Per germline, CDR1 SGHTA and CDR2 FQGNSA. The CDR3 is 15 residues long. The V end lost 1 base, the J end lost 1 base, and 10 bases lay between the germline ends. The CDR3 DNA sequence: TGTGCCAGCAGCTTAGAGGGTTTGAGGAACACTGAAGCTTTCTTT. Encoded protein: CASSLEGLRNTEAFF.

The V and J genes are TRBV7-9 and TRBJ1-2, with D possibly matching TRBD1 (6 bases). The CDR3 runs to 14 residues. In germline, CDR1 is SEHNR, CDR2 FQNEAQ (reference sequence). Trimming stripped 4 bases from V and 4 bases from J, with 13 bases between. The DNA of the CDR3 is TGTGCCAGCAGCTCCCCGACAGGAACCTATGGCTACACCTTC. Its translation is CASSSPTGTYGYTF.

The chain employs TRBV6-5 and TRBJ2-1; 7 bases match TRBD2. This CDR3 spans 11 amino acids. The V and J ends lost 7 bases and 15 bases, in that order; junction bases with no gene match: 9. Germline-derived CDR1 and CDR2 are MNHEY and SVGAGI. CDR3 in amino acids: CASTNGGKAFF. The CDR3 nucleotides read TGTGCCAGCACTAACGGGGGGAAGGCGTTCTTC.

This chain links TRBV7-6 with TRBJ2-1; D assignment may be TRBD1 or TRBD2 (5 bases each). This CDR3 is built from 12 residues. V lost 4 bases, J lost 16 bases, and 17 bases lay in between. The germline CDR1 and CDR2 sequences are SGHVS and FNYEAQ. The DNA for the CDR3 is TGTGCCAGCAGCTCTAGCCGGGACGAGTTATTCTTC. It specifies CASSSSRDELFF.

The chain recombines TRBV30 with TRBJ1-2, with 9 bases matching TRBD1. The CDR3 totals 15 residues. Trimming took 4 bases from V and 3 from J; bases not matched to a gene: 9. In germline, CDR1 is GTSNPN, CDR2 SVGIG (reference sequence). The CDR3 region is CAWTKPGQGDYGYTF. DNA of the CDR3: TGTGCCTGGACCAAACCGGGACAGGGAGACTATGGCTACACCTTC.

Of note for this clone: At one boundary the junction diverges from the germline segment, which might be a read error. J is TRBJ2-2 and V is TRBV5-8, with TRBD1 identical over 7 bases. Germline V gene sequence: CDR1 SGHTS, CDR2 YDEGEE. The CDR3 sequence is 17 residues long. DNA of the CDR3: TGTGCCAGCAGCATCAATTTTAGACAGGGTCTGACCGGGGAACTGTTTTTT. This gives the protein CASSINFRQGLTGELFF.

V is TRBV4-1 and J is TRBJ1-3; tentatively, D is TRBD1 (5 bases). V lost 1 base to trimming and J lost 6 bases, with 13 bases between them. CDR1 and CDR2 from the germline V gene are MGHRA and YSYEKL. The CDR3 consists of 15 residues. CDR3: CASSQVWQGVNTIYF. The CDR3 bases are TGCGCCAGCAGCCAAGTATGGCAGGGAGTAAACACCATATATTTT.